Following are 6 T cell receptor beta chains from one sample sequenced in a study of spatial heterogeneity in lung cancer (dated by TCRdb to between 2018 and 2020). The protocol used for the library was 5' RACE. The instrument given in TCRdb is NextSeq 500. The raw public reads went through TCRdb reprocessing: fastp at Q25, MiXCR clone calling, in-frame beta chains kept. For every CDR3 protein sequence, its rows merge into one entry that carries the most common genes and DNA. Present in this sample are nearly 80,000 distinct CDR3 sequences, 8% of which were seen just once. The ten most abundant clones make up roughly 7.1% of the sample. What this sample's time point label stands for: sample taken at primary tumor resection. The sample consisted of PBMCs, taken at surgery. The source is a male donor with early-stage non-small cell lung cancer.

This clonotype was counted once. The genes are TRBV18 and TRBJ1-6; unclear D gene. The CDR3 covers 13 residues. Germline lookup yields CDR1 KGHSH and CDR2 LQKENI. V was pared by 3 bases and J by 5 bases, with 5 bases between. This CDR3 is CASSPKDNSPLHF. In nucleotides, the CDR3 is TGTGCCAGCTCACCGAAAGATAATTCACCCCTCCACTTT. The full variable domain, rest sourced from reference TRBV18 and TRBJ1-6, is NAGVMQNPRHLVRRRGQEARLRCSPMKGHSHVYWYRQLPEEGLKFMVYLQKENIIDESGMPKERFSAEFPKEGPSILRIQQVVRGDSAAYFCASSPKDNSPLHFGNGTRLTVT.

The V gene is TRBV25-1, the J gene TRBJ1-1; D might be TRBD1 (5 bases). Germline CDR1 is MGHDK and CDR2 is SYGVNS. V dropped 7 bases and J dropped 0 bases, with 15 bases sitting between them. The CDR3 covers 15 residues. CDR3 in amino acids: CASIETGQMNTEAFF. Here the CDR3 DNA reads TGTGCCAGCATCGAAACGGGGCAAATGAACACTGAAGCTTTCTTT.

This clonotype has a count of ten or more. The rearrangement links TRBV4-3 to TRBJ2-7; possible D gene TRBD1, 7 bases. V was trimmed by 8 bases and J by 7 bases, leaving 24 bases between them. Per germline, CDR1 LGHNA and CDR2 YSLEER. This CDR3 has 15 residues. The CDR3 nucleotides are TGCGCCAGCTCCCCGACGGGGACAGCGGGTTTGGAGCAGTACTTC. Protein: CASSPTGTAGLEQYF.

This clonotype was counted a few times. As DNA, the CDR3 is TGTGCCACCAGTGATTTCCAAGGGTCTGGGGCCAACGTCCTGACTTTC. It specifies CATSDFQGSGANVLTF. The genes are TRBV24-1 and TRBJ2-6; D unresolved. The germline V gene has CDR1 KGHDR and CDR2 SFDVKD. The ends were cut back, 1 base at V and 1 base at J, with 7 bases in the middle. This CDR3 is built from 16 residues.

Ten or more counts support this clonotype. CDR3 amino acids: CSARPPEAGPEQFF. The CDR3 DNA is TGCAGTGCTAGGCCACCCGAGGCAGGTCCTGAGCAGTTCTTC. The rearrangement uses TRBV20-1 and TRBJ2-1; unclear D gene. The ends were cut back, 3 bases at V and 9 bases at J, with 18 bases in the middle. This CDR3 is built from 14 residues. CDR1 and CDR2 from the germline V gene are DFQATT and SNEGSKA (reference sequence).

The sample holds many counts of this clonotype. The gene calls are TRBV2 and TRBJ1-5, with a tentative D call TRBD1 (6 bases). Per germline, CDR1 SNHLY and CDR2 FYNNEI. The V end was cut by 3 bases, the J end by 3 bases, with 9 bases between. The CDR3 has 14 amino acids. CDR3 amino acids: CASSENRDNQPQHF. The CDR3 bases are TGTGCCAGCAGTGAGAACAGGGACAATCAGCCCCAGCATTTT.